This T cell receptor beta chain is from a study of cytomegalovirus exposure and HLA in healthy donors. Concerning this clone itself: The antigen remains undetermined.

Primers: 60 Vbeta forward and 13 Jbeta reverse. Profiled with immunoSEQ multiplex PCR; TCRdb holds only in-frame clones, not every one. The sample includes approximately 100,000 clones, 70% to 80% of them seen just once. General study findings and limits: Among the CMV-associated chains, a few were confirmed in vitro as specific for CMV antigens. Analyses of presence and absence presupposed an approximately uniform sequencing depth across donors. Among TCR beta chains, those listed as cytomegalovirus-associated numbered around 180. Association of a missense DCLRE1C variant with TCR beta V- and J-gene trimming was reported in a later analysis.

Sequenced: PBMCs. This receptor was identified in a man aged 60 to 69 in good health and CMV-seronegative.

The CDR3 DNA is TGCGCCAGCAGCCAAGGGCCGGGAGCGGGGGGCGGCTTCTATGGCTACACCTTC. This sequence encodes CASSQGPGAGGGFYGYTF. The gene calls are TRBV4-3 and TRBJ1-2, with a possible D match to TRBD1 (6 bases). Per the germline V gene, CDR1 is LGHNA and CDR2 is YSLEER. The CDR3 covers 18 residues. The V end was cut by 1 base, the J end by 4 bases, with 22 bases between.